Below are 22 T cell receptor beta chains sequenced from a single sample in a study of T cell responses to AZD1222 COVID-19 vaccine. Profiling relied on immunoSEQ multiplex PCR, and the TCRdb table lists in-frame clones only, not all of them. The sample records fewer than 120,000 clones, 88% being singletons. Sequenced material: peripheral blood, taken on day 0 of AZD1222 vaccination. Receptors were obtained from an adult in good health.

The chain carries TRBV6-1 and TRBJ1-2; D uncertain. Per the germline V gene, CDR1 is MNHNS and CDR2 is SASEGT. The CDR3 contains 12 residues. V shed 3 bases and J shed 5 bases, with 7 bases lying between them. CDR3 loop: CASSDSSYGYTF. CDR3 DNA sequence: TGTGCCAGCAGTGATTCCAGTTATGGCTACACCTTC.

The V call is TRBV6-5, the J call TRBJ1-1, with TRBD1 matching over 8 bases. This CDR3 spans 14 amino acids. The V and J ends lost 5 bases and 1 base, in that order; junction bases with no gene match: 3. Per the germline V gene, CDR1 is MNHEY and CDR2 is SVGAGI. The CDR3 reads CASSRTGQNTEAFF. The DNA of the CDR3 is TGTGCCAGCAGTCGGACAGGGCAGAACACTGAAGCTTTCTTT.

The chain combines TRBV5-4 with TRBJ1-2; D not certain. The germline gives CDR1 SGHNT, CDR2 YYREEE (reference sequence). The V gene lost 2 bases and the J gene lost 8 bases, with 10 bases spanning the gap. The CDR3 contains 12 residues. In DNA form, the CDR3 reads TGTGCCAGCAGCTTTACGGAAGGCGGCTACACCTTC. Translation gives CASSFTEGGYTF.

CDR3 protein: CASSRDRAQPQHF. The DNA of the CDR3 is TGTGCCAGCAGTCGGGACAGGGCGCAGCCCCAGCATTTT. The chain joins TRBV6-5 to TRBJ1-5; TRBD1 matches 9 bases. This CDR3 region has 13 residues. Trimming removed 5 bases from V and 7 bases from J; junction bases left unmatched: 3. CDR1 is MNHEY, CDR2 SVGAGI, per germline.

This clone was observed a few times. V usage is TRBV10-3 and J usage is TRBJ1-1; TRBD1 agrees at 7 bases. The length of the CDR3 is 13 residues. V shed 9 bases, J shed 0 bases, and the junction held 4 bases outside the gene matches. Germline V lookup: CDR1 ENHRY, CDR2 SYGVKD. The CDR3 here is CAMTGQLNTEAFF. In DNA form, the CDR3 reads TGTGCCATGACGGGACAGCTGAACACTGAAGCTTTCTTT.

The chain is built from TRBV6-5 and TRBJ1-4; 8 bases fit TRBD1. Germline-derived CDR1 and CDR2 are MNHEY and SVGAGI. Unmatched junction bases numbered 9, after V lost 8 bases and J lost 4 bases. This CDR3 comprises 15 residues. For the CDR3, the DNA is TGTGCCAGCGCTTCAGGGACAGGTGATAATGAAAAACTGTTTTTT. Protein sequence: CASASGTGDNEKLFF.

This clone was seen more than once but under ten times. The genes are TRBV2 and TRBJ1-2, with 8 bases lining up with TRBD1. CDR3 length: 14 residues. Germline CDR1 reads SNHLY; CDR2 reads FYNNEI. V shed 6 bases, J shed 4 bases, and the junction held 7 bases outside the gene matches. CDR3 nucleotides: TGTGCCAGCAGGACAGGGGCGAGGGGCTATGGCTACACCTTC. Its translation: CASRTGARGYGYTF. Filled out from reference TRBV2 and TRBJ1-2, the complete variable domain reads EPEVTQTPSHQVTQMGQEVILRCVPISNHLYFYWYRQILGQKVEFLVSFYNNEISEKSEIFDDQFSVERPDGSNFTLKIRSTKLEDSAMYFCASRTGARGYGYTFGSGTRLTVV.

V and J are TRBV5-1 and TRBJ2-1; D ambiguous. CDR3 length: 16 amino acids. Trimming took off 0 bases at V and 5 bases at J, with 15 bases between the two ends. Germline lookup yields CDR1 SGHRS and CDR2 YFSETQ. CDR3 in amino acids: CASSLGNAATNNEQFF. The CDR3, as DNA: TGCGCCAGCAGCTTGGGAAACGCGGCGACAAACAATGAGCAGTTCTTC.

The chain couples TRBV4-1 to TRBJ2-1; the D gene is possibly TRBD2 (5 bases). The CDR3 has 17 residues. V lost 0 bases to trimming and J lost 8 bases, with 20 bases between them. CDR1 and CDR2 from the germline V gene are MGHRA and YSYEKL. The CDR3 DNA sequence: TGCGCCAGCAGCCAAGATCGGGGTACTGCCATTCACTATGAGCAGTTCTTC. Encoded protein: CASSQDRGTAIHYEQFF.

The rearrangement links TRBV7-9 to TRBJ1-2; D is unclear. Deletions cut 5 bases from V and 3 bases from J, with 13 bases between. CDR1 is SEHNR, CDR2 FQNEAQ, per germline (reference sequence). The CDR3 is 14 residues long. CDR3 sequence: CASSTPGTYYGYTF. CDR3 DNA: TGTGCCAGCAGCACCCCGGGCACGTACTATGGCTACACCTTC.

The chain is built from TRBV7-8 and TRBJ1-1; the D gene is possibly TRBD1 (5 bases). This CDR3 has 15 amino acids. Trimming removed 1 base at V and 1 base at J, with 10 bases between. Germline V gives CDR1 SGHVS, CDR2 FQNEAQ. The CDR3 region is CASSLGGLKNTEAFF. The CDR3 DNA reads TGTGCCAGCAGCTTAGGGGGACTCAAGAACACTGAAGCTTTCTTT.

The chain joins TRBV7-9 to TRBJ2-2; D is perhaps TRBD1 (5 bases). This CDR3 has 14 amino acids. Germline CDR1 is SEHNR and CDR2 is FQNEAQ (reference sequence). Trimming took off 7 bases at V and 1 base at J, with 10 bases between the two ends. CDR3 loop: CASTKGWNTGELFF. CDR3 DNA sequence: TGTGCCAGCACCAAGGGGTGGAACACCGGGGAGCTGTTTTTT.

The chain uses TRBV12-3 or TRBV12-4 and TRBJ1-5; tentative D call: TRBD1 (6 bases). The CDR3 loop spans 13 amino acids. The V end lost 3 bases, the J end lost 7 bases, and 10 bases lay between the germline ends. CDR3 bases: TGTGCCAGCAGTTTCACAGGGAAGCAGCCCCAGCATTTT. Its protein product is CASSFTGKQPQHF.

The rearrangement links TRBV18 to TRBJ2-5, with D possibly TRBD2 on 5 matching bases. Germline V gene data show CDR1 as KGHSH and CDR2 as LQKENI. The CDR3 is made up of 11 amino acids. Trimming pared 3 bases from V and 10 bases from J, leaving 9 bases between. The CDR3 here is CASSPTGVQYF. The CDR3 bases are TGTGCCAGCTCACCGACCGGGGTCCAGTACTTC.

This sequence joins TRBV10-1 and TRBJ1-1; maybe TRBD1 (6 bases). The CDR3 loop spans 13 amino acids. Germline CDR1 WNHNN, CDR2 SYGVQD (reference sequence). Trimming cost V 6 bases and J 4 bases, with 12 bases left between them. This chain's CDR3 is CASREGGSTEAFF. In nucleotides, the CDR3 is TGCGCCAGCAGGGAGGGGGGATCCACTGAAGCTTTCTTT.

The V gene is TRBV9, the J gene TRBJ2-5; 8 bases align to TRBD1. The CDR3 extends over 14 amino acids. The V gene end was trimmed by 1 base and the J gene end by 5 bases; junction bases not matched to a gene: 4. Per the germline V gene, CDR1 is SGDLS and CDR2 is YYNGEE. The CDR3 loop reads CASSVTGGVETQYF. CDR3 DNA sequence: TGTGCCAGCAGCGTAACAGGGGGTGTCGAGACCCAGTACTTC. Looking up the rest from reference TRBV9 and TRBJ2-5 gives the full variable domain: DSGVTQTPKHLITATGQRVTLRCSPRSGDLSVYWYQQSLDQGLQFLIQYYNGEERAKGNILERFSAQQFPDLHSELNLSSLELGDSALYFCASSVTGGVETQYFGPGTRLLVL.

A single count supports this clone. The V gene is TRBV4-2, the J gene TRBJ2-2; D might be TRBD2 (6 bases). CDR3 length: 15 amino acids. CDR1 is LGHNA and CDR2 is YNFKEQ in the germline V gene. Trimming removed 1 base at V and 7 bases at J, with 13 bases between. CDR3 loop: CASSQGGGAGGELFF. DNA of the CDR3: TGTGCCAGCAGCCAAGGTGGGGGAGCGGGCGGGGAGCTGTTTTTT.

The chain couples TRBV25-1 to TRBJ2-7; 9 positions agree with TRBD2. The J segment lost 7 bases and the V segment lost 0 bases, leaving 16 bases of the junction unmatched. Germline V lookup: CDR1 MGHDK, CDR2 SYGVNS. The CDR3 has 18 residues. The CDR3 loop reads CASSEYIGASGMGAEQYF. The CDR3 DNA is TGTGCCAGCAGTGAATATATCGGGGCTAGCGGGATGGGGGCTGAGCAGTACTTC.

The chain couples TRBV30 to TRBJ1-1; no reliable D call. The germline V and J ends were trimmed by 7 bases and 1 base, with 7 bases remaining between them. This CDR3 contains 11 residues. CDR1 and CDR2 from the germline V gene are GTSNPN and SVGIG (reference sequence). The CDR3: CASTPNTEAFF. The CDR3 nucleotides read TGTGCCTCAACACCGAACACTGAAGCTTTCTTT.

CDR3 protein: CASSGQGNTEAFF. The DNA of the CDR3 is TGTGCCAGTAGTGGCCAAGGGAACACTGAAGCTTTCTTT. This chain uses TRBV19 with TRBJ1-1; D is uncertain. Germline V gives CDR1 LNHDA, CDR2 SQIVND (reference sequence). The CDR3 runs to 13 residues. Deletions cut 5 bases from V and 1 base from J, with 8 bases between.

The V call is TRBV5-8, the J call TRBJ1-5; D possibly corresponds to TRBD1 (5 bases). This CDR3 has 15 residues. The germline V gene encodes CDR1 SGHTS and CDR2 YDEGEE. V lost 1 base and J 9 bases, leaving 17 bases between the germline ends. The CDR3, as DNA: TGTGCCAGCAGCTTGTATGAGGGGACGGTCTCGCCCCAGCATTTT. Its protein is CASSLYEGTVSPQHF.

The chain has TRBV18 and TRBJ1-2; no reliable D call. CDR1 is KGHSH and CDR2 is LQKENI in the germline V gene. The CDR3 length is 15 residues. V was clipped by 2 bases and J by 6 bases, with 16 bases between them. This chain's CDR3 is CASSPGSVRDNGYTF. The CDR3 coding sequence is TGTGCCAGCTCACCAGGTTCGGTACGAGATAATGGCTACACCTTC.